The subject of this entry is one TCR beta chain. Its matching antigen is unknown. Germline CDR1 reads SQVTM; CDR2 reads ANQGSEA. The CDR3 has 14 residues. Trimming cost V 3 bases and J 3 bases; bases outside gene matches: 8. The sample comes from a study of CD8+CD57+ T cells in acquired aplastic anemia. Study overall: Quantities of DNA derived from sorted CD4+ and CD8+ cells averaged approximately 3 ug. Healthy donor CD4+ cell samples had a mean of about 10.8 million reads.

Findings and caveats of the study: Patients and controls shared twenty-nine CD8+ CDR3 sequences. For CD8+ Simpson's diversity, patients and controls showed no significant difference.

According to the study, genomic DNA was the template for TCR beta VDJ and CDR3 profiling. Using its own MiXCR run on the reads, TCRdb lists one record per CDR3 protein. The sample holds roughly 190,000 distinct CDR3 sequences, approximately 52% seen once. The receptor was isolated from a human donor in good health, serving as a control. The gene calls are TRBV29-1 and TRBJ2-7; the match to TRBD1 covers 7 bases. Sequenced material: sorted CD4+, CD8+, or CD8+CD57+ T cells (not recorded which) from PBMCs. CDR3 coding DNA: TGCAGCGTTGAGGCCAAAGGGACAGTCTACGAGCAGTACTTC. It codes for CSVEAKGTVYEQYF.